This TCR beta chain is drawn from a study of early T cells in non-severe SARS-CoV-2 infection. Turning to the study itself: Chains were not paired, and sequencing was done on bulk RNA from unsorted whole blood. General study findings and limits: VDJdb matching favored anti-spike CD8 responses, missing private and CD4 specificities.

Germline loops: CDR1 MRHNA, CDR2 SNTAGT. V lost 3 bases and J lost 0; bases outside the gene matches: 3. The CDR3 contains 15 residues. This clonotype was counted many times. Its antigen remains unidentified. Unique molecular identifiers tagged individual cDNA molecules. TCRdb reprocessed the 5' RACE reads with MiXCR, giving one entry per CDR3 protein. The table has more than 85,000 distinct CDR3 sequences, 10% to 15% seen once; the top ten hold less than 4.5%. This TCR derives from an adult who was a healthcare worker with PCR-confirmed SARS-CoV-2 infection or an uninfected control (not recorded which). The specimen comprised whole blood, sampled at baseline. The V and J genes are TRBV6-4 and TRBJ2-3; 7 bases are shared with TRBD2. The chain's CDR3 is CASSEDGGSTDTQYF. The CDR3 DNA sequence: TGTGCCAGCAGTGAAGACGGGGGGAGCACAGATACGCAGTATTTT.